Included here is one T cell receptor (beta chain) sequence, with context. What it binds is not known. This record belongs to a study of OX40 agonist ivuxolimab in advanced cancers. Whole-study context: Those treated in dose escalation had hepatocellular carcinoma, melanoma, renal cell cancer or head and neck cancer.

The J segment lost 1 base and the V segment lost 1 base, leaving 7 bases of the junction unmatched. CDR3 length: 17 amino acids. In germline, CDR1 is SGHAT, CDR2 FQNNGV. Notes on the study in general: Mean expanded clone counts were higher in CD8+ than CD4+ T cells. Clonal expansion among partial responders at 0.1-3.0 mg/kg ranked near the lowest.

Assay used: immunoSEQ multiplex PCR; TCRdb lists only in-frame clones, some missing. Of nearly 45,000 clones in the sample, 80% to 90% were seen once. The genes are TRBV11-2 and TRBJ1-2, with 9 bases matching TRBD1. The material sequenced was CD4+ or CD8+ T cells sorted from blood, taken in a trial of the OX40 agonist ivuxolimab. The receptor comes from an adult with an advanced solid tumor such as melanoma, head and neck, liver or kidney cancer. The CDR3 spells CASSLGPGTGYNYGYTF. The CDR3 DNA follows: TGTGCCAGCAGCTTAGGCCCCGGGACAGGGTATAACTATGGCTACACCTTC.